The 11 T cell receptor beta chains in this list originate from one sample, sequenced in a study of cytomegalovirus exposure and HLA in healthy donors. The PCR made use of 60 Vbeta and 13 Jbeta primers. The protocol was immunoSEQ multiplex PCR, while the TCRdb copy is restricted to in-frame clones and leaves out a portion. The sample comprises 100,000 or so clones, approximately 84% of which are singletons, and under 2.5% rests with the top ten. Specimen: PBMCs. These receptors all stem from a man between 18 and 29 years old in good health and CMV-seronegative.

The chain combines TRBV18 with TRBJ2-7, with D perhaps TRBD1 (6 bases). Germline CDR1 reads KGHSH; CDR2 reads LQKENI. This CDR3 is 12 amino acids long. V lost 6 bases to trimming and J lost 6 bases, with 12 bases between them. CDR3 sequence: CASSQGQGEQYF. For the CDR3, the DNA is TGTGCCAGCTCCCAGGGGCAGGGCGAGCAGTACTTC.

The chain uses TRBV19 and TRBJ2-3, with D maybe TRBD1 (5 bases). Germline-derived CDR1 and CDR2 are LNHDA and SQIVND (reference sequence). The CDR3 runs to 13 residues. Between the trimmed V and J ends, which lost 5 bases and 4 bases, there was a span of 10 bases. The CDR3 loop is CASSPPGSDTQYF. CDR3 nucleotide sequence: TGTGCCAGTAGTCCTCCAGGGTCAGATACGCAGTATTTT. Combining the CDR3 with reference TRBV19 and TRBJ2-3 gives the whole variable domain DGGITQSPKYLFRKEGQNVTLSCEQNLNHDAMYWYRQDPGQGLRLIYYSQIVNDFQKGDIAEGYSVSREKKESFPLTVTSAQKNPTAFYLCASSPPGSDTQYFGPGTRLTVL.

In nucleotides, the CDR3 is TGTGCCAGCAGCCGAGGATTAAGGGGCCAGGGGGACACAGATACGCAGTATTTT. Amino acid sequence: CASSRGLRGQGDTDTQYF. The chain carries TRBV28 and TRBJ2-3; 7 positions agree with TRBD1. The V segment lost 6 bases and the J segment 2 bases; nucleotides outside the gene matches: 17. This CDR3 contains 18 residues. In germline, CDR1 is MDHEN, CDR2 SYDVKM.

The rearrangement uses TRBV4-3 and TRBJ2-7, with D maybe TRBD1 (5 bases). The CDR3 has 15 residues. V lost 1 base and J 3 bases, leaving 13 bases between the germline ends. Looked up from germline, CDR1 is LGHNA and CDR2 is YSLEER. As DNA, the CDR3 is TGCGCCAGCAGCCAAGCGGAAGGGGTAAACTACGAGCAGTACTTC. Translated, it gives CASSQAEGVNYEQYF.

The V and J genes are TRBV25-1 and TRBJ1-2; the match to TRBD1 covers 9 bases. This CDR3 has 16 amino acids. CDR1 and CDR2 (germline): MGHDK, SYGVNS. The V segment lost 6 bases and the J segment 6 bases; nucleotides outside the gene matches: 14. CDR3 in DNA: TGTGCCAGCAGCCCCGAGAGAACAAACAGGGGGCATGGCTACACCTTC. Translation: CASSPERTNRGHGYTF.

The CDR3 loop reads CASSPGNGYEQYF. The DNA for the CDR3 is TGCGCCAGCAGCCCGGGGAATGGGTACGAGCAGTACTTC. The chain is built from TRBV4-3 and TRBJ2-7, with a possible D match to TRBD2 (5 bases). The germline V and J ends were trimmed by 4 bases and 4 bases, with 11 bases remaining between them. Germline CDR1 LGHNA, CDR2 YSLEER. The CDR3 is 13 amino acids.

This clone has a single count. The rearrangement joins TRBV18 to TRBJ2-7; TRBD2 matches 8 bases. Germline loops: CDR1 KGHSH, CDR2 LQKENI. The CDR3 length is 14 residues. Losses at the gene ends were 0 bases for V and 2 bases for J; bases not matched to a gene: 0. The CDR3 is CASSPPGLAYEQYF. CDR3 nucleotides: TGTGCCAGCTCACCACCGGGACTAGCCTACGAGCAGTACTTC.

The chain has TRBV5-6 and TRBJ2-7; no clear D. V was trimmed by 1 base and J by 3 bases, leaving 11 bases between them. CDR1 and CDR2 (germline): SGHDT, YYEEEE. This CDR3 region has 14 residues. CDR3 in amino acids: CASSLPEHYYEQYF. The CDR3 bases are TGTGCCAGCAGCTTGCCGGAACACTACTACGAGCAGTACTTC.

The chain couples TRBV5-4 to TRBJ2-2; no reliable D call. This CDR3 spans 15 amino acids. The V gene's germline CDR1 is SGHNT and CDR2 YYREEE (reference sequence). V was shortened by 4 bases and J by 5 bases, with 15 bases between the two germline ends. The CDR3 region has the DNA TGTGCCAGCAGCGCATCGCGTGGTCTGACCGGGGAGCTGTTTTTT. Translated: CASSASRGLTGELFF. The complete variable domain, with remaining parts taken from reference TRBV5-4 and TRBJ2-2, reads ETGVTQSPTHLIKTRGQQVTLRCSSQSGHNTVSWYQQALGQGPQFIFQYYREEENGRGNFPPRFSGLQFPNYSSELNVNALELDDSALYLCASSASRGLTGELFFGEGSRLTVL.

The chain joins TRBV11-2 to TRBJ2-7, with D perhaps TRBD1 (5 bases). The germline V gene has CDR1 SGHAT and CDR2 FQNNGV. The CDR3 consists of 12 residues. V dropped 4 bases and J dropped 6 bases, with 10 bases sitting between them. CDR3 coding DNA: TGTGCCAGCAGCTCCACAGGATTCGAGCAGTACTTC. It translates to CASSSTGFEQYF.

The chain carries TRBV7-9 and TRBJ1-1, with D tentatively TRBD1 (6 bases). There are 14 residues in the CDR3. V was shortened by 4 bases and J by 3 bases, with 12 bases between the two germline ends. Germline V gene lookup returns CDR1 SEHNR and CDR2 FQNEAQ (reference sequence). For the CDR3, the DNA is TGTGCCAGCAGCTCAGGGGTGCGGGACACTGAAGCTTTCTTT. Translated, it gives CASSSGVRDTEAFF.